These 2 T cell receptor beta chains were all obtained from the same sample, sequenced in a study of PD-1 blockade in classical Hodgkin lymphoma. The protocol was immunoSEQ multiplex PCR, while the TCRdb copy is restricted to in-frame clones and leaves out a portion. The table includes roughly 20,000 clones, 75% to 90% detected once. Every patient experienced relapse after autologous stem cell transplantation, and brentuximab vedotin exposure varied. The input for sequencing was peripheral blood mononuclear cells (PBMCs), taken before the second cycle of nivolumab. These receptors came from a human donor with classical Hodgkin lymphoma.

The chain has TRBV5-1 and TRBJ2-3; a weak D match, TRBD2 (6 bases). V was trimmed by 7 bases and J by 0 bases, leaving 12 bases between them. The germline CDR1 and CDR2 sequences are SGHRS and YFSETQ. This CDR3 comprises 14 residues. This CDR3 is CASAPGTSTDTQYF. DNA of the CDR3: TGCGCCAGCGCCCCGGGGACTAGCACAGATACGCAGTATTTT.

The chain couples TRBV5-1 to TRBJ2-5; TRBD1 agrees at 8 bases. This CDR3 contains 15 residues. CDR1 is SGHRS and CDR2 is YFSETQ in the germline V gene. The junction had 7 bases not matched to a gene; V was cut back by 4 bases and J by 2 bases. CDR3 DNA sequence: TGCGCCAGCAGCCTACAAGGACAGGGACAAGAGACCCAGTACTTC. Translated: CASSLQGQGQETQYF.